The 21 T cell receptor beta chains reported below all come from one sample, sequenced in a study of persistence of HIV-infected CD4 T cells. Overlapping HIV-1 Gag 15-mer peptides at roughly 1 ug per peptide per mL were used. Sorting of responding CD4+ T cells relied on upregulated CD40 ligand together with CD69. Their recognized antigens are unknown. This was the immunoSEQ version 4 assay in survey mode. This table comes from immunoSEQ multiplex PCR, and its TCRdb copy is limited to in-frame clones, with some not included. This sample has tens of thousands of clones, with roughly 71% found just once. Here the sequenced sample was CD4+ T cells sorted from PBMCs after roughly 18-hour stimulation, taken from a patient who received antiretroviral therapy. Receptor source: an adult man with HIV who was CMV-seropositive.

This clone came up a few times. The chain combines TRBV3-1 (or the pseudogene TRBV3-2) with TRBJ2-2, with a tentative D call TRBD1 (5 bases). The germline V gene has CDR1 LGHDT and CDR2 YNNKEL (reference sequence). This CDR3 is 12 amino acids long. V gave up 4 bases and J gave up 10 bases, with 10 bases separating them. CDR3 residues: CASSLQGEELFF. The CDR3 DNA follows: TGTGCCAGCAGCCTTCAGGGTGAGGAGCTGTTTTTT.

This chain connects TRBV2 to TRBJ1-6, with a weak D call TRBD1 (6 bases). The CDR3 runs to 15 residues. Germline CDR1 SNHLY, CDR2 FYNNEI. V dropped 3 bases and J dropped 7 bases, with 13 bases sitting between them. In DNA, the CDR3 is TGTGCCAGCAGTGACAGGGGTCTTGGGAATTCACCCCTCCACTTT. Amino acid sequence: CASSDRGLGNSPLHF. The whole variable domain, remainder taken from reference TRBV2 and TRBJ1-6, is EPEVTQTPSHQVTQMGQEVILRCVPISNHLYFYWYRQILGQKVEFLVSFYNNEISEKSEIFDDQFSVERPDGSNFTLKIRSTKLEDSAMYFCASSDRGLGNSPLHFGNGTRLTVT.

The table lists this clone with a few counts. Distinct nucleotide sequences in the sample also encode this CDR3. The gene calls are TRBV3-1 (or the pseudogene TRBV3-2) and TRBJ1-1; D remains ambiguous. Trimming removed 2 bases from V and 5 bases from J, with 6 bases in between. This CDR3 has 12 residues. Germline V gene lookup returns CDR1 LGHDT and CDR2 YNNKEL (reference sequence). In nucleotides, the CDR3 is TGTGCCAGCAGCCAACGAAGAACTGAAGCTTTCTTT. Translating gives CASSQRRTEAFF.

The genes are TRBV7-2 and TRBJ1-1, with a possible D match to TRBD1 (6 bases). With 5 bases removed from V and 2 bases from J, the gap between germline ends came to 15 bases. Germline CDR1 reads SGHTA; CDR2 reads FQGNSA. CDR3 size: 15 residues. The CDR3 bases are TGTGCCAGCAGCGCTTCCGGGACAACAAACACTGAAGCTTTCTTT. As protein: CASSASGTTNTEAFF.

This clone was observed a handful of times. This chain connects TRBV6-5 to TRBJ2-7; D uncertain. Trimming shortened V by 2 bases and J by 4 bases, and 15 bases separated the two germline ends. The CDR3 has 15 residues. CDR1 is MNHEY and CDR2 is SVGAGI in the germline V gene. CDR3 sequence reads: CASSYARQRGYEQYF. In DNA form, the CDR3 reads TGTGCCAGCAGTTACGCGCGGCAGCGCGGATACGAGCAGTACTTC.

J is TRBJ2-7 and V is TRBV5-1; 7 bases fit TRBD1. V gave up 5 bases and J gave up 3 bases; unmatched junction bases: 8. This CDR3 comprises 14 residues. Germline V gene sequence: CDR1 SGHRS, CDR2 YFSETQ. CDR3 region: CASSYGTVDYEQYF. The CDR3 nucleotides are TGCGCCAGCAGTTACGGGACAGTGGACTACGAGCAGTACTTC.

V usage is TRBV10-3 and J usage is TRBJ2-3; no clear D gene. Germline CDR1 and CDR2: ENHRY and SYGVKD. V gave up 0 bases and J gave up 5 bases, with 9 bases separating them. This CDR3 is built from 14 residues. The CDR3 DNA sequence: TGTGCCATCAGTGAGTCGTTCAACAGAGATACGCAGTATTTT. This encodes CAISESFNRDTQYF.

The rearrangement links TRBV3-1 (or the pseudogene TRBV3-2) to TRBJ2-5, with D perhaps matching TRBD2 (7 bases). The V gene's germline CDR1 is LGHDT and CDR2 YNNKEL (reference sequence). The CDR3 is 17 amino acids. Trimming pared 1 base from V and 3 bases from J, leaving 18 bases between. This chain's CDR3 is CASSQVSGGVVKETQYF. CDR3 nucleotide sequence: TGTGCCAGCAGCCAAGTCTCGGGGGGCGTCGTCAAAGAGACCCAGTACTTC.

In its sample, this clone was seen once. The chain combines TRBV6-5 with TRBJ2-3; TRBD1 matches at 8 bases. V shed 6 bases, J shed 4 bases, and the junction held 3 bases outside the gene matches. Germline-derived CDR1 and CDR2 are MNHEY and SVGAGI. The CDR3 totals 13 residues. CDR3 amino acids: CASRTGVADTQYF. The CDR3 DNA sequence: TGTGCCAGCAGGACAGGGGTAGCAGATACGCAGTATTTT.

CDR3 sequence reads: CSVEGGTSGPTDTQYF. The CDR3 DNA reads TGCAGCGTTGAAGGGGGGACTAGCGGCCCCACAGATACGCAGTATTTT. The chain links TRBV29-1 to TRBJ2-3; 11 bases align to TRBD2. The CDR3 loop spans 16 amino acids. CDR1 is SQVTM and CDR2 is ANQGSEA in the germline V gene. Unmatched junction bases numbered 5, after V lost 1 base and J lost 2 bases.

The chain is built from TRBV29-1 and TRBJ1-2; TRBD1 agrees at 9 bases. The CDR3 contains 18 residues. V was clipped by 3 bases and J by 6 bases; unmatched bases: 20. Germline-derived CDR1 and CDR2 are SQVTM and ANQGSEA. CDR3 sequence (DNA): TGCAGCGTTGAGCTCTTCCGGACAGGGGTGGTGAACCAGGATGGCTACACCTTC. It encodes CSVELFRTGVVNQDGYTF. The full variable domain, completed using reference TRBV29-1 and TRBJ1-2, is SAVISQKPSRDICQRGTSLTIQCQVDSQVTMMFWYRQQPGQSLTLIATANQGSEATYESGFVIDKFPISRPNLTFSTLTVSNMSPEDSSIYLCSVELFRTGVVNQDGYTFGSGTRLTVV.

There are a few counts of this clone. The V gene is TRBV3-1 (or the pseudogene TRBV3-2), the J gene TRBJ1-1, with unresolved D. The CDR3 has 13 residues. CDR1 is LGHDT, CDR2 YNNKEL, per germline (reference sequence). With 3 bases removed from V and 5 bases from J, the gap between germline ends came to 10 bases. The CDR3 here is CASSHMGRTEAFF. The CDR3 coding sequence is TGTGCCAGCAGCCATATGGGGAGGACTGAAGCTTTCTTT.

This clone qualifies as medium-sized. The rearrangement links TRBV6-5 to TRBJ2-4; no clear D. CDR3 length: 15 amino acids. The V gene lost 4 bases and the J gene lost 8 bases, with 18 bases spanning the gap. The germline gives CDR1 MNHEY, CDR2 SVGAGI. The DNA of the CDR3 is TGTGCCAGCAGTTCCCTTTCGGTCGAGAAGGACATTCAGTACTTC. It translates to CASSSLSVEKDIQYF.

The chain recombines TRBV4-1 with TRBJ1-1, with D possibly TRBD1 on 5 matching bases. Per the germline V gene, CDR1 is MGHRA and CDR2 is YSYEKL. The CDR3 extends over 15 amino acids. Trimming stripped 4 bases from V and 5 bases from J, with 17 bases between. CDR3 sequence reads: CASSPRPFGGTEAFF. DNA for the CDR3: TGCGCCAGCAGCCCCCGACCGTTCGGGGGGACTGAAGCTTTCTTT.

In DNA form, the CDR3 reads TGTGCCAGCAGCTTGAGGCCCGAGGGCACTAATGAAAAACTGTTTTTT. Residues: CASSLRPEGTNEKLFF. The rearrangement links TRBV5-5 to TRBJ1-4; D not certain. Germline V lookup: CDR1 SGHKS, CDR2 YYEKEE (reference sequence). CDR3 size: 16 residues. V lost 1 base, J lost 2 bases, and 12 bases lay in between.

The chain combines TRBV3-1 (or the pseudogene TRBV3-2) with TRBJ1-1; possible D gene TRBD1, 5 bases. CDR1 and CDR2 (germline): LGHDT, YNNKEL (reference sequence). CDR3 length equals 15 residues. With 2 bases removed from V and 7 bases from J, the gap between germline ends came to 17 bases. The CDR3 DNA sequence: TGTGCCAGCAGCCAATCCGGGACCGTGAAAATTGAAGCTTTCTTT. It translates to CASSQSGTVKIEAFF.

The J gene is TRBJ2-2, the V gene TRBV10-2, with D perhaps TRBD1 (5 bases). The length of the CDR3 is 14 residues. CDR1 WSHSY and CDR2 SAAADI come from the germline V gene. V lost 11 bases and J 7 bases, leaving 20 bases between the germline ends. CDR3 sequence reads: CAALKRGIGGELFF. CDR3 in DNA: TGCGCCGCCCTCAAAAGGGGAATTGGCGGGGAGCTGTTTTTT.

This chain links TRBV18 with TRBJ2-2; TRBD1 matches at 9 bases. V lost 5 bases, J lost 1 base, and 5 bases stayed unmatched. In germline, CDR1 is KGHSH, CDR2 LQKENI. The CDR3 is 16 residues long. The CDR3 is CASSYGTGQNTGELFF. DNA of the CDR3: TGTGCCAGCTCATACGGGACAGGGCAGAACACCGGGGAGCTGTTTTTT.

The genes are TRBV29-1 and TRBJ2-7; a possible D gene is TRBD1 (6 bases). Trimming left V 1 base short and J 5 bases short, with 12 bases between. Germline CDR1 SQVTM, CDR2 ANQGSEA. The CDR3 has 13 amino acids. Here the CDR3 reads CSVEVYRENEQYF. Here the CDR3 DNA reads TGCAGCGTTGAAGTGTACAGGGAAAACGAGCAGTACTTC.

The genes are TRBV3-1 (or the pseudogene TRBV3-2) and TRBJ2-1; D may match TRBD1 or TRBD2 (5 bases each). The CDR3 sequence is 14 residues long. V was trimmed by 1 base and J by 10 bases, leaving 14 bases between them. Germline values: CDR1 LGHDT, CDR2 YNNKEL (reference sequence). CDR3: CASSQGGRGAEQFF. The CDR3 DNA is TGTGCCAGCAGCCAAGGGGGGAGAGGGGCCGAGCAGTTCTTC.

This clone showed up just a few times. The CDR3 region has the DNA TGTGCTAGTGGTTTGAGGGAGCCCCAGCATTTT. This translates into CASGLREPQHF. The chain employs TRBV12-5 and TRBJ1-5; D call uncertain. The V end was cut by 2 bases, the J end by 8 bases, with 4 bases between. The CDR3 contains 11 residues. The germline V gene has CDR1 LGHNT and CDR2 FRNRAP.